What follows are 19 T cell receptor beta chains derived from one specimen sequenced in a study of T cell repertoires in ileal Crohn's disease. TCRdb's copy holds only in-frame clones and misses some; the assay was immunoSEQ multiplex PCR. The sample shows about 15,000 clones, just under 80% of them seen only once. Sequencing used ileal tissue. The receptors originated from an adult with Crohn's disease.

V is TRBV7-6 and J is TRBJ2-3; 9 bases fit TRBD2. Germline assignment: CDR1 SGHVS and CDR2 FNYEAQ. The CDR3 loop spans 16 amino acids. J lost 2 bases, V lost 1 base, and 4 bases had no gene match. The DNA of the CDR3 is TGTGCCAGCAGCTTAGGAGCGGGGGGACCCACAGATACGCAGTATTTT. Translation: CASSLGAGGPTDTQYF.

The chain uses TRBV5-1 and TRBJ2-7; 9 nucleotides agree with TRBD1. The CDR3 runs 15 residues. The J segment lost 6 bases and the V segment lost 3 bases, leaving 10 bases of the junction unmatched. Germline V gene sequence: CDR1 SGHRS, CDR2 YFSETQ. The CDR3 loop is CASSSGFTGGFEQYF. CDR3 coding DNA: TGCGCCAGCAGCTCCGGATTTACAGGGGGCTTCGAGCAGTACTTC.

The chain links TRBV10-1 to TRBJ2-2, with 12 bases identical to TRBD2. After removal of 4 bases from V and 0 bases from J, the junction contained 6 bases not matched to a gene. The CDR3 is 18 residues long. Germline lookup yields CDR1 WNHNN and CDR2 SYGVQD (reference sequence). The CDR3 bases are TGCGCCAGCAGTGCTAGTACTAGCGGGAGGTCGAACACCGGGGAGCTGTTTTTT. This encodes CASSASTSGRSNTGELFF.

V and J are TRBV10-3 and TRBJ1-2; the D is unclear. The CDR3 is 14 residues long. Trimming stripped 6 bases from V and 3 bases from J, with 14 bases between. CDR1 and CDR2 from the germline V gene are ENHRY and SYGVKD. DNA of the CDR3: TGTGCCATCAGCCCGAGCGACGAGGACTATGGCTACACCTTC. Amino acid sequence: CAISPSDEDYGYTF.

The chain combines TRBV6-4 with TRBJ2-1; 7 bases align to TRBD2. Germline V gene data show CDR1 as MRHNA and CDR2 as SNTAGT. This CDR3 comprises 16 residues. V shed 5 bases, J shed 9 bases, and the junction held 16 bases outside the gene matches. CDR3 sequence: CASSLAGAHRRAEQFF. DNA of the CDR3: TGTGCCAGCAGTTTGGCGGGAGCCCACCGTCGCGCTGAGCAGTTCTTC.

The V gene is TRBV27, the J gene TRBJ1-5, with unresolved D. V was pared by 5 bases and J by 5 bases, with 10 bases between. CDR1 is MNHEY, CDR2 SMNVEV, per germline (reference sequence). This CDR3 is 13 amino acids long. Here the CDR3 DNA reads TGTGCCAGCAGTCTTCGCAGTTATCAGCCCCAGCATTTT. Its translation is CASSLRSYQPQHF.

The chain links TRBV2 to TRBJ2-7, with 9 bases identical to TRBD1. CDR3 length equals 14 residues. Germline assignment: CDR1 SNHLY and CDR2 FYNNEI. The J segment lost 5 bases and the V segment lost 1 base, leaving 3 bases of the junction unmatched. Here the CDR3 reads CASSEGTGVHEQYF. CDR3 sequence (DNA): TGTGCCAGCAGTGAAGGGACAGGGGTGCACGAGCAGTACTTC.

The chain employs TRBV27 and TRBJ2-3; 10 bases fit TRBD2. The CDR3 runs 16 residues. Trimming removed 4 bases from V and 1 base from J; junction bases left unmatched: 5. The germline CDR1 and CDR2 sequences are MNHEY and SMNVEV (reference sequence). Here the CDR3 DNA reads TGTGCCAGCAGTTCCGGACTAGCGGAACGCACAGATACGCAGTATTTT. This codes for CASSSGLAERTDTQYF.

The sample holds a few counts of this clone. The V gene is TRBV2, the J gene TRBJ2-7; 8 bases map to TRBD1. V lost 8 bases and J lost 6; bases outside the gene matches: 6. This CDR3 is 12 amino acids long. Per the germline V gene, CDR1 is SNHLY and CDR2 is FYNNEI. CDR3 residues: CASRSDRVEQYF. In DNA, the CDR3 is TGTGCCAGCCGATCGGACAGGGTCGAGCAGTACTTC.

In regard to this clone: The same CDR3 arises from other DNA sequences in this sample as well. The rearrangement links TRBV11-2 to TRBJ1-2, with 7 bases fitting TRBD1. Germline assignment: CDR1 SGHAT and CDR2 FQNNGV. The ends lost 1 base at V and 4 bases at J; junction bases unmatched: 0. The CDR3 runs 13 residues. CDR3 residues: CASSLGQGYGYTF. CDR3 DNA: TGTGCCAGCAGCTTAGGACAGGGCTATGGCTACACCTTC.

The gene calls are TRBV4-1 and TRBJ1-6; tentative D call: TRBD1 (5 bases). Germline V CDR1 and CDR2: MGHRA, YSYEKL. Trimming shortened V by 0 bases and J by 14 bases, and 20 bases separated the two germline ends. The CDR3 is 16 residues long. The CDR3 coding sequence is TGCGCCAGCAGCCAAGATATTAGGCAGGGAATTTTTACCCTCCACTTT. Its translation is CASSQDIRQGIFTLHF.

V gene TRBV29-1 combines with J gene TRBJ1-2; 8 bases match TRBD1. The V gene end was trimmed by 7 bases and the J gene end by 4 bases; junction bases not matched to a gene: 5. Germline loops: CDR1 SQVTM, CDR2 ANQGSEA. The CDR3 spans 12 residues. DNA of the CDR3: TGCAGCGCCAGGGGGCTGGGCTATGGCTACACCTTC. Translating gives CSARGLGYGYTF.

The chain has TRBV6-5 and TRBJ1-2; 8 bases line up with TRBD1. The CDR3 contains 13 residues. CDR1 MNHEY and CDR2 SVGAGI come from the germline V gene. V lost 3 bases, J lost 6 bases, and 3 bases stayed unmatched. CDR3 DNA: TGTGCCAGCAGTTATTCGACAGGGGATGGCTACACCTTC. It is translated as CASSYSTGDGYTF.

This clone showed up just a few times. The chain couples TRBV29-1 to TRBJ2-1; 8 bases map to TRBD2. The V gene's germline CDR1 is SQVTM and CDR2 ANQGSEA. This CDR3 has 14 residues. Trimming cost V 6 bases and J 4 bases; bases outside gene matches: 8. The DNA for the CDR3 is TGCAGCGTGTCGAACGGGGGGGCTTACAATGAGCAGTTCTTC. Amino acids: CSVSNGGAYNEQFF.

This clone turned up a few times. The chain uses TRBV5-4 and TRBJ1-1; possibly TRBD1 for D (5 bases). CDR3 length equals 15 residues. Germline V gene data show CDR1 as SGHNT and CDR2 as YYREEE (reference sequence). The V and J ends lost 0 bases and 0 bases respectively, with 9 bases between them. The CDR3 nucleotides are TGTGCCAGCAGCTTGGGGCCCAGGGTGAACACTGAAGCTTTCTTT. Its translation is CASSLGPRVNTEAFF.

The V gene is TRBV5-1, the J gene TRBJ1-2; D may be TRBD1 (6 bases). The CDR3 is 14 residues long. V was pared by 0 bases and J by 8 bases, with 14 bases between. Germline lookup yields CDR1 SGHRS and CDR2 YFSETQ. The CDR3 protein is CASSLATNREGYTF. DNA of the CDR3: TGCGCCAGCAGCTTGGCCACGAACAGGGAAGGCTACACCTTC.

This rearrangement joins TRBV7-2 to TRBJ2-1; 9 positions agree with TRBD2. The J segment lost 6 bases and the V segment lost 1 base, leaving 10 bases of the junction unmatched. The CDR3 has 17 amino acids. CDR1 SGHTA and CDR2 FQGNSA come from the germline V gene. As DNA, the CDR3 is TGTGCCAGCAGCTTAGTAGGAGGGCGGGGGGGCCTCAATGAGCAGTTCTTC. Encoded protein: CASSLVGGRGGLNEQFF.

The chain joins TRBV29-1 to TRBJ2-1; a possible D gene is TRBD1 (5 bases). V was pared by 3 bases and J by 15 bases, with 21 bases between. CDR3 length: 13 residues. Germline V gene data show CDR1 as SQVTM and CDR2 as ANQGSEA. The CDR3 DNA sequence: TGCAGCGTTGATTTGGCGCCAGGGAATCAAATGTTCTTC. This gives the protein CSVDLAPGNQMFF.

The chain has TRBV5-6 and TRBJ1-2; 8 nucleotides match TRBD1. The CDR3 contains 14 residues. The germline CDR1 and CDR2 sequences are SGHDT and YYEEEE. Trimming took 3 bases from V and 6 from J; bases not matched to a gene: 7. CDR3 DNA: TGTGCCAGCAGCTCATTTCAGGGGGCGGATGGCTACACCTTC. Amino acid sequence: CASSSFQGADGYTF.